These 5 T cell receptor beta chains came from one sample sequenced in a study of T cells in narcolepsy. Profiling relied on immunoSEQ multiplex PCR, and the TCRdb table lists in-frame clones only, not all of them. The table lists 25,000 to 35,000 clones, around four fifths of them singletons. Sequences were obtained from memory (CD45RA-) CD4+ T cells from blood. These receptors were taken from a human donor in good health.

This clone was counted a single time. The chain combines TRBV10-3 with TRBJ2-6, with 10 bases fitting TRBD1. The CDR3 has 17 residues. Germline V gene lookup returns CDR1 ENHRY and CDR2 SYGVKD. Trimming removed 8 bases from V and 3 bases from J; junction bases left unmatched: 10. CDR3: CAILPGTGEFGANVLTF. The CDR3 DNA is TGTGCCATCTTGCCCGGGACAGGGGAGTTTGGGGCCAACGTCCTGACTTTC.

Only a few counts were recorded for this clone. The CDR3 bases are TGTGCCAGCAGTGAAATGGCAGGGAGGAGTGGACAGCCCCAGCATTTT. It yields the protein CASSEMAGRSGQPQHF. The rearrangement joins TRBV6-1 to TRBJ1-5, with D maybe TRBD1 (5 bases). Germline loops: CDR1 MNHNS, CDR2 SASEGT. Between the trimmed V and J ends, which lost 2 bases and 7 bases, there was a span of 18 bases. This CDR3 comprises 16 residues.

The V and J genes are TRBV5-1 and TRBJ1-4; TRBD1 agrees at 7 bases. This CDR3 is 14 amino acids long. Germline CDR1 reads SGHRS; CDR2 reads YFSETQ. The ends lost 3 bases at V and 8 bases at J; junction bases unmatched: 7. For the CDR3, the DNA is TGCGCCAGCAGCTCCGGGACAGCCAGAGAAAAACTGTTTTTT. The encoded protein is CASSSGTAREKLFF.

The chain is built from TRBV6-5 and TRBJ1-6, with D maybe TRBD1 (5 bases). In germline, CDR1 is MNHEY, CDR2 SVGAGI. The CDR3 has 15 amino acids. The V gene lost 6 bases and the J gene lost 5 bases, with 14 bases spanning the gap. DNA of the CDR3: TGTGCCAGCAGCGATCCCGGGACGGATAATTCACCCCTCCACTTT. Its translation is CASSDPGTDNSPLHF.

The table lists this clone with a few counts. The CDR3 nucleotides read TGTGCCAGCAGGACTAGCGGGGGCACAGATACGCAGTATTTT. This encodes CASRTSGGTDTQYF. J is TRBJ2-3 and V is TRBV6-5; 11 bases fit TRBD2. Germline loops: CDR1 MNHEY, CDR2 SVGAGI. This CDR3 has 14 residues. V lost 6 bases to trimming and J lost 1 base; unmatched junction nucleotides: 0.